What follows are 26 T cell receptor beta chains derived from one specimen sequenced in a study of T cells in Graves' hyperthyroidism and ophthalmopathy. The TCR beta CDR3 regions underwent amplification using RNA transcripts as the source. Using the HTBI primer set, a first-round RT-PCR was run on the TCR CDR3. MiXCR, applied by TCRdb to the multiplex PCR reads, yields one record per CDR3 protein. The repertoire holds about 320,000 distinct CDR3 sequences, 16% seen once, with roughly 33% in the top ten. Input material: blood. Every receptor here comes from a man aged 30 to 39 with Graves' hyperthyroidism.

This clonotype was found many times. The chain employs TRBV12-3 or TRBV12-4 and TRBJ1-1; D ambiguous. This CDR3 comprises 12 residues. The germline V and J ends were trimmed by 3 bases and 6 bases, with 8 bases remaining between them. The CDR3 loop reads CASSFPQAEAFF. The CDR3 nucleotides read TGTGCCAGCAGTTTCCCGCAGGCTGAAGCTTTCTTT.

The rearrangement uses TRBV7-3 and TRBJ1-1; weak D call: TRBD1 (5 bases). CDR1 is SGHTA, CDR2 FQGTGA, per germline. The CDR3 is 13 amino acids. Trimming removed 6 bases at V and 1 base at J, with 9 bases between. The CDR3 DNA reads as TGTGCCAGCAGACTTGGACAGAACACTGAAGCTTTCTTT. Translating it yields CASRLGQNTEAFF.

This clonotype was observed many times. This chain uses TRBV2 with TRBJ1-5, with 7 bases aligning to TRBD1. V gave up 2 bases and J gave up 3 bases; unmatched junction bases: 7. From germline, CDR1 is SNHLY and CDR2 FYNNEI. CDR3 length: 16 residues. The DNA of the CDR3 is TGTGCCAGCAGTGAACGCCCAGGGGGTGACAATCAGCCCCAGCATTTT. Protein sequence: CASSERPGGDNQPQHF. The whole variable domain, filled in from reference TRBV2 and TRBJ1-5, reads EPEVTQTPSHQVTQMGQEVILRCVPISNHLYFYWYRQILGQKVEFLVSFYNNEISEKSEIFDDQFSVERPDGSNFTLKIRSTKLEDSAMYFCASSERPGGDNQPQHFGDGTRLSIL.

The chain carries TRBV10-3 and TRBJ1-3; D perhaps matches TRBD1 (5 bases). Germline V CDR1 and CDR2: ENHRY, SYGVKD. Trimming removed 10 bases at V and 4 bases at J, with 17 bases between. CDR3 length: 14 amino acids. In DNA, the CDR3 is TGTGCCACGGCCGACGGGGCGAGCGGAAACACCATATATTTT. It specifies CATADGASGNTIYF.

This chain links TRBV4-3 with TRBJ1-2; 10 bases line up with TRBD1. CDR1 is LGHNA and CDR2 is YSLEER in the germline V gene. Trimming removed 4 bases from V and 6 bases from J; junction bases left unmatched: 14. The CDR3 contains 17 residues. CDR3: CASSPNPSGTGVHGYTF. DNA of the CDR3: TGCGCCAGCAGCCCTAACCCCTCCGGGACAGGGGTCCATGGCTACACCTTC.

This clonotype was seen at least ten times. As DNA, the CDR3 is TGTGCCAGCAGTTACTTGGCGGCCTCGGGCACAGATACGCAGTATTTT. It specifies CASSYLAASGTDTQYF. V usage is TRBV6-2 or TRBV6-3 and J usage is TRBJ2-3; no reliable D call. Trimming removed 1 base from V and 1 base from J, with 12 bases in between. The CDR3 is 16 amino acids. Germline loops: CDR1 MNHEY, CDR2 SVGEGT.

The chain is built from TRBV3-1 and TRBJ2-1; D gene unclear. This CDR3 contains 16 residues. Between the trimmed V and J ends, which lost 1 base and 0 bases, there was a span of 10 bases. Looked up from germline, CDR1 is LGHDT and CDR2 is YNNKEL (reference sequence). The CDR3 loop reads CASSQVYLRSYNEQFF. DNA of the CDR3: TGTGCCAGCAGCCAAGTTTACTTACGCTCCTACAATGAGCAGTTCTTC.

This clonotype was seen at least ten times. This rearrangement joins TRBV2 to TRBJ2-5, with no clear D. CDR1 and CDR2 (germline): SNHLY, FYNNEI. The germline V and J ends were trimmed by 6 bases and 12 bases, with 11 bases remaining between them. The CDR3 length is 10 residues. In DNA, the CDR3 is TGTGCCAGCAGAGCCTCGTTTAAGTACTTC. It codes for CASRASFKYF. Variable domain in full (rest from reference TRBV2 and TRBJ2-5): EPEVTQTPSHQVTQMGQEVILRCVPISNHLYFYWYRQILGQKVEFLVSFYNNEISEKSEIFDDQFSVERPDGSNFTLKIRSTKLEDSAMYFCASRASFKYFGPGTRLLVL.

This clonotype was seen many times. The chain couples TRBV11-1 to TRBJ1-1, with D maybe TRBD1 (5 bases). The CDR3 contains 18 residues. Germline-derived CDR1 and CDR2 are SGHAT and FQDESV (reference sequence). The V and J ends lost 4 bases and 1 base respectively, with 22 bases between them. The CDR3 reads CASSWYPFEGRENTEAFF. Here the CDR3 DNA reads TGTGCCAGCAGCTGGTACCCCTTCGAGGGGAGGGAGAACACTGAAGCTTTCTTT. Variable domain in full (rest from reference TRBV11-1 and TRBJ1-1): EAEVAQSPRYKITEKSQAVAFWCDPISGHATLYWYRQILGQGPELLVQFQDESVVDDSQLPKDRFSAERLKGVDSTLKIQPAELGDSAMYLCASSWYPFEGRENTEAFFGQGTRLTVV.

In the case of this clonotype: This CDR3 is missing its conserved last phenylalanine or tryptophan, likely due to a read error. The gene calls are TRBV19 and TRBJ1-1; D unresolved. This CDR3 is 13 amino acids long. The germline V and J ends were trimmed by 3 bases and 1 base, with 6 bases remaining between them. Germline CDR1 reads LNHDA; CDR2 reads SQIVND (reference sequence). CDR3 coding DNA: TGTGCCAGTAGTATCTTCCGGAACACTGAAGCTTTCCTT. Protein sequence: CASSIFRNTEAFL.

This clonotype was recorded many times. This chain uses TRBV5-1 with TRBJ2-1; 9 bases are shared with TRBD1. CDR1 is SGHRS and CDR2 is YFSETQ in the germline V gene. With V trimmed by 4 bases and J by 10 bases, 12 bases remained unmatched. This CDR3 spans 15 amino acids. The DNA of the CDR3 is TGCGCCAGCAGCCAAACGGGACAGGGAGTTGGCGAGCAGTTCTTC. It yields the protein CASSQTGQGVGEQFF. Full variable domain (missing parts from reference TRBV5-1 and TRBJ2-1): KAGVTQTPRYLIKTRGQQVTLSCSPISGHRSVSWYQQTPGQGLQFLFEYFSETQRNKGNFPGRFSGRQFSNSRSEMNVSTLELGDSALYLCASSQTGQGVGEQFFGPGTRLTVL.

This clonotype was observed at least ten times. The chain links TRBV7-2 to TRBJ2-5; no definite D call. From germline, CDR1 is SGHTA and CDR2 FQGNSA. The CDR3 runs 14 residues. Trimming removed 3 bases at V and 3 bases at J, with 11 bases between. In DNA form, the CDR3 reads TGTGCCAGCAGCTTCCCGGTTGGGGAAGAGACCCAGTACTTC. Translating it yields CASSFPVGEETQYF.

This clonotype appeared many times. The V and J genes are TRBV12-3 or TRBV12-4 and TRBJ2-2; D ambiguous. This CDR3 comprises 15 residues. Trimming stripped 0 bases from V and 3 bases from J, with 8 bases between. The CDR3 spells CASSLALTYTGELFF. In DNA form, the CDR3 reads TGTGCCAGCAGTTTAGCGTTAACATACACCGGGGAGCTGTTTTTT.

This rearrangement joins TRBV7-6 to TRBJ1-3; no definite D call. This CDR3 is built from 14 residues. The V gene's germline CDR1 is SGHVS and CDR2 FNYEAQ. The V end was cut by 0 bases, the J end by 8 bases, with 11 bases between. The CDR3 nucleotides read TGTGCCAGCAGCTTAGCGGGTGGTTCGGACACCATATATTTT. Its protein is CASSLAGGSDTIYF.

This clonotype showed up many times. V is TRBV30 and J is TRBJ1-1, with TRBD1 as a possible D gene (6 bases). The CDR3 spans 13 residues. Germline V gene sequence: CDR1 GTSNPN, CDR2 SVGIG (reference sequence). V lost 5 bases and J 6 bases, leaving 16 bases between the germline ends. This CDR3 reads CAWAGGAGAEAFF. In DNA, the CDR3 is TGTGCCTGGGCGGGAGGGGCAGGGGCTGAAGCTTTCTTT.

This chain uses TRBV9 with TRBJ2-1; D remains unclear. The germline CDR1 and CDR2 sequences are SGDLS and YYNGEE. The CDR3 length is 14 residues. V shed 3 bases and J shed 5 bases, with 12 bases lying between them. The CDR3 sequence is CASSDGGRDNEQFF. The CDR3, as DNA: TGTGCCAGCAGCGACGGTGGTCGAGACAATGAGCAGTTCTTC.

The sample holds many counts of this clonotype. CDR3 in amino acids: CASSLRGPNEQFF. The CDR3 region has the DNA TGTGCCAGCAGCTTGCGGGGCCCCAATGAGCAGTTCTTC. The chain couples TRBV7-9 to TRBJ2-1; a weak D match, TRBD2 (6 bases). The V and J ends lost 3 bases and 6 bases respectively, with 9 bases between them. Germline values: CDR1 SEHNR, CDR2 FQNEAQ (reference sequence). CDR3 size: 13 residues.

Notes on this clonotype: At one end the junction does not follow the germline gene, possibly because of a read error. The chain uses TRBV28 and TRBJ2-7; 8 nucleotides line up with TRBD1. Per the germline V gene, CDR1 is MDHEN and CDR2 is SYDVKM. This CDR3 has 15 amino acids. For the CDR3, the DNA is TGTGCCGGCAGTTTACAGCAGGGGGCTATCTACGAGCAGTACTTC. This sequence encodes CAGSLQQGAIYEQYF.

The table lists this clonotype with many counts. The chain combines TRBV7-9 with TRBJ2-5; D is unclear. The CDR3 sequence is 12 residues long. Trimming removed 1 base at V and 3 bases at J, with 3 bases between. Germline CDR1 and CDR2: SEHNR and FQNEAQ (reference sequence). CDR3 loop: CASSLGKETQYF. CDR3 sequence (DNA): TGTGCCAGCAGCTTAGGGAAAGAGACCCAGTACTTC.

This clonotype was counted at least ten times. The rearrangement uses TRBV28 and TRBJ2-7, with a possible D match to TRBD2 (6 bases). The CDR3 length is 14 residues. The V gene lost 5 bases and the J gene lost 6 bases, with 17 bases spanning the gap. The germline gives CDR1 MDHEN, CDR2 SYDVKM. The CDR3 is CASSPSGLEGEQYF. The CDR3, as DNA: TGTGCCAGCAGTCCCTCGGGGCTGGAGGGCGAGCAGTACTTC.

This clonotype came up a few times. V is TRBV6-1 and J is TRBJ2-7; maybe TRBD1 (7 bases). The CDR3 totals 14 residues. Germline V gene sequence: CDR1 MNHNS, CDR2 SASEGT. Trimming stripped 6 bases from V and 5 bases from J, with 17 bases between. The CDR3 region is CASRYRGGRDEQYF. The CDR3 DNA follows: TGTGCCAGCAGATACAGGGGAGGCAGGGACGAGCAGTACTTC.

This clonotype appeared many times. The rearrangement links TRBV3-1 to TRBJ1-1, with 8 bases aligning to TRBD1. The V and J ends lost 0 bases and 10 bases, in that order; junction bases with no gene match: 7. The CDR3 contains 14 residues. From germline, CDR1 is LGHDT and CDR2 YNNKEL (reference sequence). CDR3 nucleotide sequence: TGTGCCAGCAGCCAAGAAGTAGGGCAGGGGGCAGCTTTCTTT. Translated: CASSQEVGQGAAFF.

The gene calls are TRBV29-1 and TRBJ2-3, with D tentatively TRBD1 or TRBD2 (6 bases each). Trimming pared 7 bases from V and 5 bases from J, leaving 28 bases between. CDR1 is SQVTM and CDR2 is ANQGSEA in the germline V gene. The CDR3 consists of 17 residues. CDR3 sequence: CSEGGGGGPAGGDTQYF. CDR3 DNA sequence: TGCAGCGAAGGAGGGGGTGGAGGGCCGGCCGGGGGAGATACGCAGTATTTT.

This clonotype showed up many times. CDR3 protein: CASSEGTGSSRREAFF. For the CDR3, the DNA is TGTGCCAGCAGTGAGGGGACAGGGTCATCCCGCCGAGAAGCTTTCTTT. The chain links TRBV2 to TRBJ1-1; 9 positions match TRBD1. Looked up from germline, CDR1 is SNHLY and CDR2 is FYNNEI. J was trimmed by 8 bases and V by 3 bases; bases with no gene match: 13. CDR3 size: 16 residues.

This clonotype was seen repeatedly, ten times or more. J is TRBJ2-7 and V is TRBV7-3, with TRBD2 as a possible D gene (6 bases). V lost 3 bases, J lost 3 bases, and 9 bases lay in between. CDR3 length equals 13 residues. Germline V lookup: CDR1 SGHTA, CDR2 FQGTGA. In DNA, the CDR3 is TGTGCCAGCAGCTTCAAGGGAGGCTACGAGCAGTACTTC. This codes for CASSFKGGYEQYF.

This clonotype was counted many times. This chain uses TRBV10-3 with TRBJ2-7; 10 nucleotides agree with TRBD1. CDR3 length: 15 residues. J was trimmed by 7 bases and V by 3 bases; bases with no gene match: 9. Germline CDR1 is ENHRY and CDR2 is SYGVKD. The CDR3 is CAISDPGTGALEQYF. CDR3 DNA sequence: TGTGCCATCAGTGACCCCGGGACAGGGGCCCTGGAGCAGTACTTC.